The clone carrying this TCR beta chain is termed medium-sized. Its antigen is unidentified. Assay used: immunoSEQ multiplex PCR; TCRdb lists only in-frame clones, some missing. The table lists more than 10,000 clones, 67% of them singletons. This sample was included in a study of OX40 agonist ivuxolimab in advanced cancers. Notes on the study in general: The authors did not determine the antigen specificity of the expanded peripheral T cells.

The CDR3 has 14 residues. Per germline, CDR1 MDHEN and CDR2 SYDVKM. Trimming cost V 11 bases and J 6 bases, with 20 bases left between them. The sample was CD4+ or CD8+ T cells sorted from blood, taken in a trial of the OX40 agonist ivuxolimab. The chain combines TRBV28 with TRBJ2-1; weak D call: TRBD2 (6 bases). The TCR comes from an adult with an advanced solid tumor such as melanoma, head and neck, liver or kidney cancer. CDR3 in amino acids: CAVLRDSQVNEQFF. CDR3 DNA: TGTGCCGTCCTACGGGACTCCCAGGTCAATGAGCAGTTCTTC. Full variable domain (missing parts from reference TRBV28 and TRBJ2-1): DVKVTQSSRYLVKRTGEKVFLECVQDMDHENMFWYRQDPGLGLRLIYFSYDVKMKEKGDIPEGYSVSREKKERFSLILESASTNQTSMYLCAVLRDSQVNEQFFGPGTRLTVL.